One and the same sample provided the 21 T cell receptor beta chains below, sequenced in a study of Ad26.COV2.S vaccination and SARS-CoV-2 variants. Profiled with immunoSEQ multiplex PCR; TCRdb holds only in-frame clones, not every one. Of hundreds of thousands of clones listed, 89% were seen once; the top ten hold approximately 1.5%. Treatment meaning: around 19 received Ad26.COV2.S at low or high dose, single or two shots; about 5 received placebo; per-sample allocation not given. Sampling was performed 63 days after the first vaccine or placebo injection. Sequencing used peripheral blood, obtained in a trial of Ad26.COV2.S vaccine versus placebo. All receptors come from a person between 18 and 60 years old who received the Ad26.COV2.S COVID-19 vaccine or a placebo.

The DNA of the CDR3 is TGTGCCACCAGTGAGTCCGGGACAGCAACCTACGAGCAGTACTTC. It codes for CATSESGTATYEQYF. The chain is built from TRBV24-1 and TRBJ2-7; 7 bases are shared with TRBD1. Germline CDR1 KGHDR, CDR2 SFDVKD. CDR3 length equals 15 residues. The V segment lost 4 bases and the J segment 2 bases; nucleotides outside the gene matches: 7.

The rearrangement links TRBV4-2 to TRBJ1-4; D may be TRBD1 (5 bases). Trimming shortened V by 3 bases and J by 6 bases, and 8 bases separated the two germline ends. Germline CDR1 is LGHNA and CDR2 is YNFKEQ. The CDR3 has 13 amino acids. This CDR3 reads CASSHRAHEKLFF. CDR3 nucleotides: TGTGCCAGCAGCCACAGGGCTCATGAAAAACTGTTTTTT.

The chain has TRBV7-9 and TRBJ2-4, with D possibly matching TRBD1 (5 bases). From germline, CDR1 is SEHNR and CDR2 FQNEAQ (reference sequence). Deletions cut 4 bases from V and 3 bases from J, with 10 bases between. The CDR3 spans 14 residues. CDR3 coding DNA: TGTGCCAGCAGCTCTGGACAAGACAAAAACATTCAGTACTTC. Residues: CASSSGQDKNIQYF.

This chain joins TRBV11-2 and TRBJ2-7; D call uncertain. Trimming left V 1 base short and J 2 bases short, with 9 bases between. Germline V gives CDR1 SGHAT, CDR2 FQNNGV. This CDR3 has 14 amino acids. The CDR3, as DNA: TGTGCCAGCAGCTTAGGGGGTCAGACCTACGAGCAGTACTTC. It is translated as CASSLGGQTYEQYF.

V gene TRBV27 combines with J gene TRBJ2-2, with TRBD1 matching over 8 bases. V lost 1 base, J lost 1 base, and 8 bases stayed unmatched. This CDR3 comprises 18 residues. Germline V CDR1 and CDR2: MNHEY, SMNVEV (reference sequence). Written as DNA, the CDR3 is TGTGCCAGCAGTTTATTGGGAACCGGGACAGGGAACACCGGGGAGCTGTTTTTT. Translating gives CASSLLGTGTGNTGELFF.

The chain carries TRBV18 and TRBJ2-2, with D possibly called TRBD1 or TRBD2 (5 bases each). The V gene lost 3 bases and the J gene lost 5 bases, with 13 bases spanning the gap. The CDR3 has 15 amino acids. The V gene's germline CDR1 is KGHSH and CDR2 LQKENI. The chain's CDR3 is CASSPLRGRTGELFF. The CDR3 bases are TGTGCCAGCTCACCTCTACGGGGCCGTACCGGGGAGCTGTTTTTT.

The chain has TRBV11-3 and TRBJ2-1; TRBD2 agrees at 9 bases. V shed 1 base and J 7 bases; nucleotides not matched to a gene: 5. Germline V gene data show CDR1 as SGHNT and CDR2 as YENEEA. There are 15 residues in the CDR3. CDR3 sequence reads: CASSLVVAGVNEQFF. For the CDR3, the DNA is TGTGCCAGCAGCTTAGTAGTAGCGGGAGTAAATGAGCAGTTCTTC.

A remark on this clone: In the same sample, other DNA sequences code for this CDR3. The DNA of the CDR3 is TGTGCCAGCTCACCACCCGGGTATCACGAGCAGTACTTC. Protein: CASSPPGYHEQYF. V and J are TRBV18 and TRBJ2-7, with D uncertain. Trimming removed 0 bases at V and 5 bases at J, with 8 bases between. There are 13 residues in the CDR3. Germline CDR1 is KGHSH and CDR2 is LQKENI.

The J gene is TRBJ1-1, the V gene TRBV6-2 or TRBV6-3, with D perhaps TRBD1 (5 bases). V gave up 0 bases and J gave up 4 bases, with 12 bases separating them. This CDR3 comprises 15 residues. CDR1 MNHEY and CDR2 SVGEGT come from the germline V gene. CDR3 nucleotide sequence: TGTGCCAGCAGTTACTCGTCGTTGGGGGGCACTGAAGCTTTCTTT. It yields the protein CASSYSSLGGTEAFF.

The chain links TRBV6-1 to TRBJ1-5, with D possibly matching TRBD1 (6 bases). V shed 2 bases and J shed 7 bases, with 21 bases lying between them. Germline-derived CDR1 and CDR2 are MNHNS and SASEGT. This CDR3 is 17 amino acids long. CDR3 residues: CASSEKWDKPIGQPQHF. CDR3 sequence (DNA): TGTGCCAGCAGTGAAAAATGGGACAAACCGATCGGGCAGCCCCAGCATTTT.

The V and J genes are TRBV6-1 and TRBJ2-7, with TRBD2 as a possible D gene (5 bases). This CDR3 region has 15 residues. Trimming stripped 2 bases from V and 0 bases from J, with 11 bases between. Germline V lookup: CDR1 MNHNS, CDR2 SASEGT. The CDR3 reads CASSELWRSSYEQYF. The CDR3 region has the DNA TGTGCCAGCAGTGAATTGTGGAGGAGCTCCTACGAGCAGTACTTC.

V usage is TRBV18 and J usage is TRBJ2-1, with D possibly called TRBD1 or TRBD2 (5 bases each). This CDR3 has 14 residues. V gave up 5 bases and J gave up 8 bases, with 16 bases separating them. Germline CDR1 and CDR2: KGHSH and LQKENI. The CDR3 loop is CASSKYRDVHEQFF. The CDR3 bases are TGTGCCAGCTCAAAATACCGGGACGTCCATGAGCAGTTCTTC.

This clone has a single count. The CDR3 coding sequence is TGTGCCAGCAGCTTAGTTTTGGGCGGGAACGAGCAGTACTTC. It specifies CASSLVLGGNEQYF. This chain links TRBV7-2 with TRBJ2-7; the D gene is possibly TRBD2 (6 bases). The ends were cut back, 1 base at V and 5 bases at J, with 12 bases in the middle. This CDR3 has 14 residues. Germline-derived CDR1 and CDR2 are SGHTA and FQGNSA.

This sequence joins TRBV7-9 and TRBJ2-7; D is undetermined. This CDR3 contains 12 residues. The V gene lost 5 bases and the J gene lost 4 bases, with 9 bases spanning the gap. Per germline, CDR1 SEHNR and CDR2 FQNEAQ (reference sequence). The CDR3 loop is CASSRTIYEQYF. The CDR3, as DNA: TGTGCCAGCAGCCGGACGATTTACGAGCAGTACTTC.

Here the CDR3 reads CASSPGRNSYEQYF. The CDR3 coding sequence is TGTGCCAGCAGCCCAGGGCGCAACTCCTACGAGCAGTACTTC. This sequence joins TRBV27 and TRBJ2-7; maybe TRBD1 (5 bases). Germline V CDR1 and CDR2: MNHEY, SMNVEV (reference sequence). Trimming cost V 6 bases and J 0 bases, with 12 bases left between them. This CDR3 contains 14 residues.

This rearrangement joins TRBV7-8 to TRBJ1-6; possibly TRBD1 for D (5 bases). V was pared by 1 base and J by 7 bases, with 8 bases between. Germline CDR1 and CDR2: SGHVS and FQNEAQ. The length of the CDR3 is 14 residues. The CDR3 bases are TGTGCCAGCAGCTTAGAACAGGCCAATTCACCCCTCCACTTT. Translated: CASSLEQANSPLHF.

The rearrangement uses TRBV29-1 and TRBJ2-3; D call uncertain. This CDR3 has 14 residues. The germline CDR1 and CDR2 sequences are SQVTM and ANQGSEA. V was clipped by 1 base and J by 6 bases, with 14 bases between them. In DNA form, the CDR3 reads TGCAGCGTTGAAGGCGGATTACCCCCGGATACGCAGTATTTT. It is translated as CSVEGGLPPDTQYF.

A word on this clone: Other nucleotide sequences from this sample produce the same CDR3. In nucleotides, the CDR3 is TGTGCCAGCAGCTCAGCCCGCCAAGAGACCCAGTACTTC. Protein product: CASSSARQETQYF. The chain joins TRBV5-6 to TRBJ2-5; no clear D gene. The germline CDR1 and CDR2 sequences are SGHDT and YYEEEE. CDR3 size: 13 residues. Trimming cost V 3 bases and J 1 base, with 7 bases left between them.

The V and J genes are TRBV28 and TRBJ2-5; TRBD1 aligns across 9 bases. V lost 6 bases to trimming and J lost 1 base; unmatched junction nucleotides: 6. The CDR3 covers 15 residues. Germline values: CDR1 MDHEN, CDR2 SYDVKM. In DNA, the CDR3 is TGTGCCAGCAGCCCCTCGGGACAGGGCCAAGAGACCCAGTACTTC. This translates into CASSPSGQGQETQYF.

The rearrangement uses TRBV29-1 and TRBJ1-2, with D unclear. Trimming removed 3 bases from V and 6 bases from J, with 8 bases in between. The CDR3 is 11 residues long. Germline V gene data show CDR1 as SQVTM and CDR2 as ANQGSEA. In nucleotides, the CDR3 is TGCAGCGTTGATCCTAGGGATGGCTACACCTTC. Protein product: CSVDPRDGYTF.

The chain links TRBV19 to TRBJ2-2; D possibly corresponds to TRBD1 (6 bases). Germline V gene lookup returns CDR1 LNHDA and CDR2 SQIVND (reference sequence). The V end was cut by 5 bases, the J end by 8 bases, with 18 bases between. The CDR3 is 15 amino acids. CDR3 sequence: CASSSLQQGEGELFF. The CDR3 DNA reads TGTGCCAGTAGTTCTCTCCAACAGGGCGAGGGGGAGCTGTTTTTT.